This T cell receptor (beta chain) was sequenced in a study of OX40 agonist ivuxolimab in advanced cancers. Study-level background: With ivuxolimab, an agonistic anti-OX40 (CD134) antibody, patients were treated. Eligibility admitted prior anti-PD-1, anti-PD-L1 or anti-CTLA-4 therapy; roughly 40% had some. Study observations and caveats: Among the lowest peripheral clonal expansion occurred in 0.1-3.0 mg/kg partial responders. Average numbers of expanded clones were greater in CD8+ T cells than in CD4+.

Concerning this clone itself: What it recognizes is unknown.

TCRdb's table, derived via immunoSEQ multiplex PCR, lists solely in-frame clones and lacks some. The repertoire has roughly 63,000 clones, 70% to 90% of them found once; the top ten carry about 1.2%. The sequence derives from an adult with an advanced solid tumor such as melanoma, head and neck, liver or kidney cancer. Sequencing was performed on CD4+ or CD8+ T cells sorted from blood, taken in a trial of the OX40 agonist ivuxolimab.

The CDR3 DNA is TGTGCCTGGAGTCGAACGGGAGTGGGACAGAGGAACACTGAAGCTTTCTTT. It specifies CAWSRTGVGQRNTEAFF. The chain has TRBV30 and TRBJ1-1; TRBD1 matches at 7 bases. Germline values: CDR1 GTSNPN, CDR2 SVGIG (reference sequence). The CDR3 consists of 17 residues. V shed 2 bases and J 1 base; nucleotides not matched to a gene: 13.